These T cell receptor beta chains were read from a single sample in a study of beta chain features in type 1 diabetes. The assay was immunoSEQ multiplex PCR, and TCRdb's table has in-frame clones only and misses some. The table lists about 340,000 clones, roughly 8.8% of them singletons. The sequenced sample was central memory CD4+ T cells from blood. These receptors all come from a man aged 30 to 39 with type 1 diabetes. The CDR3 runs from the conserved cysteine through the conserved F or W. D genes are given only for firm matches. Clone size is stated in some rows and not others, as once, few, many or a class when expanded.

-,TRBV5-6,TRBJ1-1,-,TGTGCCAGCAGCTTGGACGGGATCAATCCCATGAACACTGAAGCTTTCTTT,CASSLDGINPMNTEAFF
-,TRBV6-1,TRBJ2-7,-,TGTGCCAGCATGACTACAGGGTCCGAGCAGTACTTC,CASMTTGSEQYF
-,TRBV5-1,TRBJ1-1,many,TGCGCCAGCAGCTTGAAATGGGGTGACACTGAAGCTTTCTTT,CASSLKWGDTEAFF
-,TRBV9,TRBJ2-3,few,TGTGCCAGCAGCGTAGGATATCAGGGTAGAACAGATACGCAGTATTTT,CASSVGYQGRTDTQYF
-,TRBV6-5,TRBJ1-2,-,TGTGCCAGCAGTGTCGGCTTCTATGGCTACACCTTC,CASSVGFYGYTF
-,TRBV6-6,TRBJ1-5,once,TGTGCCACCCTGGGAACGAACCGGGGGACATTTTGGCCCCAGCATTTT,CATLGTNRGTFWPQHF
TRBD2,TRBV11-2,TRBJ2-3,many,TGTGCCAGCAGCCCACAAATAGCGGGGGGTACAGATACGCAGTATTTT,CASSPQIAGGTDTQYF
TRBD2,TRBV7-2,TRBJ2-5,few,TGTGCCAGCAGCCAAGAAAGACTAGCGGGGGGTCAAGAGACCCAGTACTTC,CASSQERLAGGQETQYF
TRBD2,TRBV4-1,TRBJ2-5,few,TGCGCCAGCAGCCAGCAACTAGCGACCCAAGAGACCCAGTACTTC,CASSQQLATQETQYF
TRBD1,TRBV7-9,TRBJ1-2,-,TGTGCCAGCAGCCCGCCACGACAGGGTGGCTACACCTTC,CASSPPRQGGYTF
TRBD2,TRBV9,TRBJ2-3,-,TGTGCCAGCAGCATTGGGACTAGCGGGATGACAGATACGCAGTATTTT,CASSIGTSGMTDTQYF
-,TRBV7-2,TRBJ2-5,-,TGTGCCAGCAGCCCCGAGGGACGGGAGACCCAGTACTTC,CASSPEGRETQYF
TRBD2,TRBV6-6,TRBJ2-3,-,TGTGCCAGCAGTTCGGGTAGCGGGACAGATACGCAGTATTTT,CASSSGSGTDTQYF
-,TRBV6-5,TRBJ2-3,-,TGTGCCAGCGCCCAAGATCCCCGCACAGATACGCAGTATTTT,CASAQDPRTDTQYF
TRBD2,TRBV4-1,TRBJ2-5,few,TGCGCCAGCAGCCATCCTGGACTAGCGGGGGGGCCAGGGAAAGAGACCCAGTACTTC,CASSHPGLAGGPGKETQYF
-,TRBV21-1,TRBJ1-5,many,TGTGCCAGCAACCGTCCTCAGCCCCAGCATTTT,CASNRPQPQHF
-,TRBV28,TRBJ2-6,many,TGTGCCAGCAGGGGGGTTACCGGGGCCAACGTCCTGACTTTC,CASRGVTGANVLTF
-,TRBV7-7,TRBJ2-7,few,TGTGCCAGCAGCTTAGGAGCGTGGGCTGGCGAGCAGTACTTC,CASSLGAWAGEQYF
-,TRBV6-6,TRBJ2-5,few,TGTGCCAGCAGTCCCCCCGGGACCCAGTACTTC,CASSPPGTQYF
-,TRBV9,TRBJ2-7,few,TGTGCCAGCAGCGTAGCACCGGGGATCGACGAGCAGTACTTC,CASSVAPGIDEQYF
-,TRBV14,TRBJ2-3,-,TGTGCCAGCAGCCAAGGGTTCAGGGTAACCCCCACAGATACGCAGTATTTT,CASSQGFRVTPTDTQYF
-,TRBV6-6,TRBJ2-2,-,TGTGCCAGCAGTTTGCTTGCGTCCACCGGGGAGCTGTTTTTT,CASSLLASTGELFF
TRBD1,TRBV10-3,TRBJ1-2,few,TGTGCCATCAGTGAGTATGGACAGGATAACTATGGCTACACCTTC,CAISEYGQDNYGYTF
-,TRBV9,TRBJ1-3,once,TGTGCCAGCAGCGGTGCGGGTGGTACTGGAAACACCATATATTTT,CASSGAGGTGNTIYF
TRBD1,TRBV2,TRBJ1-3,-,TGTGCCAGCAGTCTGGGACAGCCAAGCTCTGGAAACACCATATATTTT,CASSLGQPSSGNTIYF
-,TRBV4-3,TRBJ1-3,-,TGCGCCAGCAGCCAGGCCCCTTGGGGGGGTACCATATATTTT,CASSQAPWGGTIYF
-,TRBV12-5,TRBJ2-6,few,TGTGCTAGTGGTCCGATCTCCCTCAGGGCCTCTGGGGCCAACGTCCTGACTTTC,CASGPISLRASGANVLTF
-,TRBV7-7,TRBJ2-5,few,TGTGCTAGCAGCTCGCAAGGCGGGGCGGAGACCCAGTACTTC,CASSSQGGAETQYF
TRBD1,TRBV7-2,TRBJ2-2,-,TGTGCCAGCAGCACCAGAGACAGGGACCTAAACACCGGGGAGCTGTTTTTT,CASSTRDRDLNTGELFF
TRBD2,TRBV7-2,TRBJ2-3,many,TGTGCCAGCAGCTTACTAGCGGGGCTAAGCACAGATACGCAGTATTTT,CASSLLAGLSTDTQYF
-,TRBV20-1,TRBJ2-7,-,TGCAGTGCTGTACAGGGTTACGAGCAGTACTTC,CSAVQGYEQYF
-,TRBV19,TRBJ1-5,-,TGTGCCAGTAGCCCGAGCGTCTGGGTAGGGGGAGAAACGTTCGAGCCCCAGCATTTT,CASSPSVWVGGETFEPQHF